This T cell receptor beta chain was identified in a study of T cell responses to AZD1222 COVID-19 vaccine. The CDR3 loop spans 15 amino acids. V gave up 4 bases and J gave up 4 bases; unmatched junction bases: 5. Germline V gene sequence: CDR1 SNHLY, CDR2 FYNNEI. As regards this clone: No antigen is known for it.

Using immunoSEQ multiplex PCR, the repertoire was profiled, and TCRdb retains in-frame clones only, with some absent. The data hold over 80,000 clones, with about 89% observed a single time. Points from the study as a whole: Among those given AZD1222, only 6 or 7 were seropositive at baseline. Researchers report vaccine-associated CD4 TCRs spanning spike, with dominance at 160-218 and 743-854.

This TCR was recovered from an adult who received the AZD1222 COVID-19 vaccine. V is TRBV2 and J is TRBJ2-7; TRBD2 aligns across 12 bases. The starting material was peripheral blood, obtained 28 days after the second AZD1222 dose. CDR3 loop: CASSGMTSGRYEQYF. The CDR3 DNA is TGTGCCAGCAGTGGTATGACTAGCGGGAGATACGAGCAGTACTTC.